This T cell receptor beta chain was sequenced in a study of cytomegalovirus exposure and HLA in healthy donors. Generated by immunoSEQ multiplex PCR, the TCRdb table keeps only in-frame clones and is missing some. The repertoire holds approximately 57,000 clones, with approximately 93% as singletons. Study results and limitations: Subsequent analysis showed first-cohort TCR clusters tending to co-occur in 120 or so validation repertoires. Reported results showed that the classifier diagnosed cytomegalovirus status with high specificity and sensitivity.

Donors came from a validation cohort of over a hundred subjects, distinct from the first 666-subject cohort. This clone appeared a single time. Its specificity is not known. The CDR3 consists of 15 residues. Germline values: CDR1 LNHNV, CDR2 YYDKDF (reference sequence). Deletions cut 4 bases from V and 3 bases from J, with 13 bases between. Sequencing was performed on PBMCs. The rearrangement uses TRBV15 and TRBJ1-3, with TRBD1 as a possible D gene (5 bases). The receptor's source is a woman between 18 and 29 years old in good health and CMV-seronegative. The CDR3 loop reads CATSKVGTFGNTIYF. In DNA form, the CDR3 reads TGTGCCACCAGCAAAGTCGGGACTTTTGGAAACACCATATATTTT.